This is a list of T cell receptor beta chains from one sample in a study of CD8 T cells in ankylosing spondylitis. TCRdb redid the calling of the 5' RACE reads with MiXCR, one entry per CDR3 protein. The sample has some 130,000 distinct CDR3 sequences; approximately 7.3% are singletons. The sample was blood, either unsorted or a sorted T cell fraction (not recorded which). The receptors come from a female donor with ankylosing spondylitis or in good health (not recorded which). Both conserved end residues are part of each CDR3. The D gene is left open where the match is weak. Expanded clones get a size class; other rows say once, few or many, or leave the size out.

v_call,d_call,clone_size,j_call,cdr3_aa,cdr3_nt
TRBV7-9,-,many,TRBJ1-1,CASSLAPQQGPNTEAFF,TGTGCCAGCAGCTTAGCTCCTCAACAGGGACCGAACACTGAAGCTTTCTTT
TRBV29-1,-,many,TRBJ1-1,CSVEGRMNTEAFF,TGCAGCGTTGAAGGACGGATGAACACTGAAGCTTTCTTT
TRBV10-3,TRBD1,many,TRBJ2-3,CAIRGDRGRYADTQYF,TGTGCCATCAGGGGGGACAGGGGACGTTACGCAGATACGCAGTATTTT
TRBV7-8,TRBD1,many,TRBJ1-6,CASRPYSGGVRDNSPLHF,TGTGCCAGCAGACCCTATTCAGGGGGCGTTCGGGATAATTCACCCCTCCACTTT
TRBV3-1,TRBD1,many,TRBJ1-2,CASSDRARDYGYTF,TGTGCCAGCAGCGACAGGGCAAGGGACTATGGCTACACCTTC
TRBV3-1,-,many,TRBJ1-1,CASSQVGTGTEAFF,TGTGCCAGCAGCCAAGTCGGTACTGGTACTGAAGCTTTCTTT
TRBV9,TRBD2,many,TRBJ2-1,CASSVGGGSANEQFF,TGTGCCAGCAGCGTAGGCGGGGGGAGCGCCAATGAGCAGTTCTTC
TRBV14,-,many,TRBJ2-2,CASSQRGFMASNTGELFF,TGTGCCAGCAGCCAAAGGGGATTTATGGCATCGAACACCGGGGAGCTGTTTTTT
TRBV10-3,TRBD1,few,TRBJ1-5,CAISASGQSGQPQHF,TGTGCCATCAGCGCCTCGGGACAGTCAGGTCAGCCCCAGCATTTT
TRBV29-1,-,many,TRBJ1-2,CSVLRTRDTDGDYGYTF,TGCAGCGTTCTTAGAACCCGGGACACCGATGGCGACTATGGCTACACCTTC
TRBV3-1,-,many,TRBJ1-1,CASSQNSEAFF,TGTGCCAGCAGCCAAAATAGTGAAGCTTTCTTT
TRBV5-4,-,many,TRBJ1-1,CASSASRGTEAFF,TGTGCCAGCAGCGCTTCGAGGGGCACTGAAGCTTTCTTT
TRBV6-2/TRBV6-3,-,many,TRBJ2-1,CASSATTLTTVTYNEQFF,TGTGCCAGCAGTGCCACGACCCTAACGACAGTTACCTACAATGAGCAGTTCTTC
TRBV29-1,-,many,TRBJ1-1,CSARLGERNTEAFF,TGCAGCGCCCGGCTCGGGGAAAGGAACACTGAAGCTTTCTTT
TRBV28,-,many,TRBJ1-5,CAIEGGQPQHF,TGTGCCATCGAGGGGGGTCAGCCCCAGCATTTT
TRBV20-1,TRBD1,many,TRBJ2-5,CSATQTGGLQETQYF,TGCAGTGCTACCCAGACAGGGGGACTCCAGGAGACCCAGTACTTC
TRBV20-1,TRBD2,many,TRBJ2-3,CSARVGGKAGARTDTQYF,TGCAGTGCTAGAGTAGGAGGGAAAGCGGGGGCCCGCACAGATACGCAGTATTTT
TRBV6-1,-,many,TRBJ1-2,CASNNPENYGYTF,TGTGCCAGCAACAATCCAGAAAACTATGGCTACACCTTC
TRBV20-1,TRBD1,-,TRBJ1-4,CSATGTGDSQDEKLFF,TGCAGTGCGACCGGGACAGGGGATTCCCAGGATGAAAAACTGTTTTTT
TRBV12-3/TRBV12-4,-,many,TRBJ1-1,CASSLGQGYSEAFF,TGTGCCAGCAGTTTAGGGCAGGGGTATTCTGAAGCTTTCTTT
TRBV7-9,-,many,TRBJ1-2,CASSYPGTSYGYTF,TGTGCCAGCAGCTACCCCGGGACATCCTATGGCTACACCTTC
TRBV20-1,-,many,TRBJ1-5,CSARDPGPFNQPQHF,TGCAGTGCTAGAGATCCGGGGCCCTTCAATCAGCCCCAGCATTTT
TRBV2,-,few,TRBJ2-4,CTSSLYPGQGRSKNIQYF,TGTACCAGCAGTCTTTACCCCGGTCAGGGGAGGTCCAAAAACATTCAGTACTTC
TRBV16,TRBD1,many,TRBJ2-1,CASSQAGQGYNEQFF,TGTGCCAGCAGCCAGGCGGGACAGGGTTACAATGAGCAGTTCTTC
TRBV5-5,-,few,TRBJ1-4,CASSFNGQHNEKLFF,TGTGCCAGCAGCTTTAACGGACAGCATAATGAAAAACTGTTTTTT
TRBV4-1,-,-,TRBJ2-7,CASSQVTELSSYEQYF,TGCGCCAGCAGCCAAGTGACAGAGCTCTCCTCCTACGAGCAGTACTTC
TRBV5-1,-,-,TRBJ2-2,CASSREGHEDGGELFF,TGCGCCAGCAGCCGTGAGGGACACGAAGATGGCGGGGAGCTGTTTTTT
TRBV11-2,TRBD1,many,TRBJ2-2,CASRTGGRTGELFF,TGTGCCAGCAGGACAGGGGGCCGGACCGGGGAGCTGTTTTTT
TRBV6-5,-,many,TRBJ2-7,CASSYSSMKAVYEQYF,TGTGCCAGCAGTTACTCGAGTATGAAGGCGGTCTACGAGCAGTACTTC
TRBV20-1,TRBD1,many,TRBJ1-6,CSARARQGKGSPLHF,TGCAGTGCTAGAGCTCGACAGGGAAAGGGTTCACCCCTCCACTTT
TRBV20-1,TRBD2,many,TRBJ2-3,CSARSSGGEADTQYF,TGCAGTGCTAGATCCAGCGGGGGGGAAGCAGATACGCAGTATTTT
TRBV4-2,-,-,TRBJ1-3,CASSPTWGTNSGNTIYF,TGTGCCAGCAGCCCGACCTGGGGGACAAACTCTGGAAACACCATATATTTT
TRBV27,-,many,TRBJ2-7,CASSNTEIINEQYF,TGTGCCAGCAGCAACACAGAGATCATCAACGAGCAGTACTTC
TRBV30,-,few,TRBJ1-1,CAWSGKGVRTEAFF,TGTGCCTGGAGTGGAAAGGGGGTGAGGACTGAAGCTTTCTTT
TRBV6-5,TRBD1,large,TRBJ2-1,CASSYAGTVGPYNEQFF,TGTGCCAGCAGTTACGCCGGGACAGTGGGGCCCTACAATGAGCAGTTCTTC
TRBV30,TRBD2,few,TRBJ2-7,CAAGGESYEQYF,TGTGCCGCGGGGGGGGAGAGCTACGAGCAGTACTTC
TRBV5-1,-,many,TRBJ2-2,CASSWNPGTGELFF,TGCGCCAGCAGCTGGAACCCAGGAACCGGGGAGCTGTTTTTT
TRBV4-2,-,many,TRBJ1-5,CASSQEPTGDQPQHF,TGTGCCAGCAGCCAAGAACCGACAGGTGATCAGCCCCAGCATTTT
TRBV5-1,-,few,TRBJ1-1,CASSPLTGGSTEAFF,TGCGCCAGCAGCCCGCTCACCGGGGGGTCCACTGAAGCTTTCTTT
TRBV4-1,-,many,TRBJ1-4,CASSPPGGPNEKLFF,TGCGCCAGCAGCCCACCCGGGGGACCTAATGAAAAACTGTTTTTT
TRBV20-1,-,many,TRBJ1-1,CSARDRGGLNTEAFF,TGCAGTGCTAGAGATCGGGGGGGGTTGAACACTGAAGCTTTCTTT
TRBV6-4,-,-,TRBJ2-1,CASSGSQYNEQFF,TGTGCCTCCTCGGGTAGTCAATACAATGAGCAGTTCTTC
TRBV5-1,-,many,TRBJ2-1,CASSLAQGNEQFF,TGCGCCAGCAGCTTGGCCCAGGGCAATGAGCAGTTCTTC
TRBV7-2,-,-,TRBJ1-2,CASSLGPANYGCTF,TGTGCCAGCAGCTTAGGCCCAGCTAACTATGGCTGCACCTTC
TRBV5-1,-,many,TRBJ1-2,CASTQDPNYGYTF,TGCGCCAGCACCCAAGATCCGAACTATGGCTACACCTTC
TRBV20-1,TRBD2,many,TRBJ2-2,CSARIAGRFRGELFF,TGCAGTGCTAGAATAGCGGGGCGCTTTAGAGGGGAGCTGTTTTTT
TRBV12-3/TRBV12-4,-,many,TRBJ1-1,CASSLRTDTEAFF,TGTGCCAGCAGTCTTCGGACAGACACTGAAGCTTTCTTT
TRBV5-1,-,many,TRBJ2-7,CASSPEDNQQYF,TGCGCCAGCAGCCCAGAGGACAACCAGCAGTACTTC
TRBV5-1,TRBD2,many,TRBJ2-7,CASRWGLAGRDEQYF,TGCGCCAGCAGATGGGGACTAGCGGGGCGAGACGAGCAGTACTTC
TRBV5-6,-,many,TRBJ1-4,CASSLIETGGTEKLFF,TGTGCCAGCAGCTTGATAGAAACGGGGGGAACTGAAAAACTGTTTTTT
TRBV7-2,TRBD2,-,TRBJ2-1,CASSVGGATYNEQFF,TGTGCCAGCAGCGTCGGGGGGGCCACCTACAATGAGCAGTTCTTC
TRBV20-1,-,many,TRBJ1-4,CSAVGHRSNEKLFF,TGCAGTGCAGTGGGACATCGCTCTAATGAAAAACTGTTTTTT
TRBV7-8,TRBD2,many,TRBJ2-1,CASSPTVAGGLSSYNEQFF,TGTGCCAGCAGCCCAACAGTAGCGGGGGGTTTGAGCTCCTACAATGAGCAGTTCTTC
TRBV18,-,-,TRBJ1-1,CASSSQRNTEAFF,TGTGCCAGCTCATCACAGAGGAACACTGAAGCTTTCTTT